The entry that follows covers one T cell receptor (beta chain) sequence. The antigen is unknown. This may be a read error: a much more frequent sequence differs by one nucleotide. The sample is drawn from a study of regulatory T cells in long-lasting Graves disease. Study-level findings and limits: With under 3,500 shared public clonotypes, persistent patients exceeded new patients, who shared about a thousand. Researchers examined only peripheral blood and not thyroid tissue.

Time point of the sample: newly diagnosed GD, antithyroid drugs for less than 3 months. RNA from PBMCs was the source of the TCR library. With iRepertoire HTBI primers and Arm-PCR of CDR3 regions, TCR beta libraries were built. MiXCR, applied by TCRdb to the multiplex PCR reads, yields one record per CDR3 protein. The data contain around 400,000 distinct CDR3 sequences, 15% of them singletons. Germline CDR1 LNHDA, CDR2 SQIVND (reference sequence). This CDR3 has 16 residues. These data also formed part of another study, on T cells in Graves' hyperthyroidism and ophthalmopathy. From that study: Stable Graves' hyperthyroidism denoted no ophthalmopathy progression over 18 months. With a duration under 2 months, the hyperthyroidism was newly diagnosed in patients aged 18 to 65.

The source of this sequence is a middle-aged woman with Graves disease. Sequences were derived from peripheral blood mononuclear cells (PBMCs), sampled at new diagnosis, from a patient treated with antithyroid drugs. The chain joins TRBV19 to TRBJ1-5; D possibly corresponds to TRBD1 (5 bases). CDR3 residues: CASSPWSRAGGQLQHF. The CDR3 nucleotides are TGTGCCAGTAGCCCTTGGTCCAGGGCCGGAGGTCAGCTCCAGCATTTT. The complete variable domain, with remaining parts taken from reference TRBV19 and TRBJ1-5, reads DGGITQSPKYLFRKEGQNVTLSCEQNLNHDAMYWYRQDPGQGLRLIYYSQIVNDFQKGDIAEGYSVSREKKESFPLTVTSAQKNPTAFYLCASSPWSRAGGQLQHFGDGTRLSIL.